The clone carrying this T cell receptor (beta chain) was seen a few times. Its target is not known. These data originate in a study of lymphopenia after photon versus proton radiotherapy. Sequencing used immunoSEQ multiplex PCR; TCRdb keeps in-frame clones, though not all of them. Of about 27,000 clones detected, 87% appear once; the ten largest clones hold roughly 20%. V trimming: 4 bases; J trimming: 8 bases; junction bases outside the gene matches: 7. The CDR3 runs to 13 residues. Germline V CDR1 and CDR2: SGHRS, YFSETQ. Overall study findings and caveats: After the lymphocyte nadir, photon-treated repertoires showed oligoclonal expansion, especially of CD8+ Temra cells. Better survival with proton therapy was suggested as possible, not demonstrated. Proton therapy kept repertoires fairly stable, unlike photons, which gained effector/memory cells.

The sequences come from peripheral blood, collected from a patient treated with photon-based radiotherapy. The chain uses TRBV5-1 and TRBJ1-2; 8 positions agree with TRBD1. The clonotype comes from a middle-aged man with gastric cancer. CDR3 nucleotides: TGCGCCAGCAGCATCGGACAGGGCTTGGGCTACACCTTC. As protein: CASSIGQGLGYTF.